Detailed here is one T cell receptor (beta chain). No cognate antigen has been identified for it. No clone much larger than this one lies a single base away; base qualities are absent. V is trimmed back by 5 bases and J by 3 bases, and the junction contains 5 bases that no gene match accounts for. Taken from cysteine to phenylalanine, the CDR3 has 17 residues. Only the CDR3 DNA is retained, 51 bases long and in frame from the first base. CDR1 is given as SGHAT and CDR2 as FQNNGV, both from the germline V gene. These data originate in a study of response to subunit inactivated influenza vaccine (dated by TCRdb to 2016 to 2019). About the full investigation: The study used deep quantitative T cell receptor repertoire profiling to track responses to a trivalent subunit inactivated influenza vaccine. The study at large found these results: According to the authors, only a limited number of new T cells may be recruited by each seasonal influenza vaccination.

Libraries were built with RT-PCR. These reads were obtained on an Illumina HiSeq 2500. TCRdb applied fastp at Q25 and MiXCR to the public reads, then kept only in-frame beta chains. Rows are unified per CDR3 protein, each entry keeping the most common DNA and genes. Recorded for this sample are 300,000 to 350,000 distinct CDR3 sequences; 20% to 25% of them occurred a single time. The ten largest account for 10% of the sample. The specimen comprised PBMCs from blood, sampled around 22 months after vaccination. The source of this sequence is a man aged 45-69 years who received an inactivated influenza vaccine. Donor details come from another sample of the same person, matched by shared clones. In this chain, TRBV11-2 is recombined with TRBJ2-1, and 15 bases in between align with TRBD2. CDR3 region: CASSLGLAGGHYNEQFF. In nucleotide form, the sequence is TGTGCCAGCAGCCTGGGACTAGCGGGGGGTCACTACAATGAGCAGTTCTTC.